This is a list of T cell receptor beta chains from one sample in a study of human T cells and chemical hapten exposure. TCRdb analysed the RACE reads with MiXCR anew, one entry per CDR3 protein. The sample records approximately 90,000 distinct CDR3 sequences, 10% to 13% being singletons. Sequencing used whole blood, obtained in connection with sensitization to the hapten diphenylcyclopropenone (DPC). These receptor sequences come from a man between 40 and 49 years old with alopecia areata. Some clones in this sample may be carry-over from other donors' samples. The CDR3 runs from the conserved cysteine through the conserved F or W. The order of the fields is clone size, J gene, D gene, V gene, CDR3 DNA, CDR3 protein. A D gene is named only where the DNA matches it firmly. Not every row has a clone size; where given, it reads once, few, many or a size class.

many | TRBJ1-1 | . | TRBV29-1 | TGCAGCGCAACCCCGATGGGGCGGTATGAAGCTTTCTTT | CSATPMGRYEAFF
many | TRBJ2-5 | . | TRBV5-6 | TGTGCCAGCAGCTTGAAAGGGCTTACAGAGACCCAGTACTTC | CASSLKGLTETQYF
few | TRBJ2-1 | TRBD2 | TRBV7-3 | TGTGCCAGCAGCATGGGCGGGAGCTCCTACAATGAGCAGTTCTTC | CASSMGGSSYNEQFF
few | TRBJ1-1 | . | TRBV9 | TGTGCCAGCAGCGTAGGCCCTCCAACCACTGAAGCTTTCTTT | CASSVGPPTTEAFF
. | TRBJ2-4 | TRBD1 | TRBV20-1 | TGCAATGCTAGACCCGGACAGGCTTGGATGTACTTC | CNARPGQAWMYF
many | TRBJ1-6 | . | TRBV30 | TGTGCCTGGAGTGTGACAGAGAGTAATTCACCCCTCCACTTT | CAWSVTESNSPLHF
few | TRBJ2-1 | TRBD1 | TRBV5-1 | TGCGCCAGCAGCTTAGGATTACAGGGGGCGGACAATGAGCAGTTCTTC | CASSLGLQGADNEQFF
. | TRBJ2-7 | . | TRBV6-6 | TGTGCCAGCAGTTCTTCCTCAGGCGGCGGAAGCCGGGGCGAGCAGTACTTC | CASSSSSGGGSRGEQYF
. | TRBJ1-6 | . | TRBV6-5 | TGTGCCAGCAGATTTTACCCTTACGAGAATTCACCCCTCCACTTT | CASRFYPYENSPLHF
few | TRBJ2-7 | . | TRBV7-2 | TGTGCCAGCAGCTTAGCGGCCCTGGGACAATACGAGCAGTACTTC | CASSLAALGQYEQYF
many | TRBJ1-1 | . | TRBV7-2 | TGTGCCAGCTCGGAACTGAACACTGAAGCTTTCTTT | CASSELNTEAFF
many | TRBJ1-2 | . | TRBV6-2/TRBV6-3 | TGTGCCAGCAGCTCCAAGGACACTCCTGGAGATGGCTACACCTTC | CASSSKDTPGDGYTF
few | TRBJ1-2 | TRBD1 | TRBV4-3 | TGCGCCAGCAGTCGTGATGGACAGGGCGATGGCTACACCTTC | CASSRDGQGDGYTF
. | TRBJ1-5 | TRBD1 | TRBV3-1 | TGTGCCAGCAGCCAGACTCAGGGGGCCGGTCAGCCCCAGCATTTT | CASSQTQGAGQPQHF
few | TRBJ2-6 | . | TRBV18 | TGTGCCAGCTCACTCCACGAGCTCTCCGCTGGGTTATCAGCTGGGGCCAACGTCCTGACTTTC | CASSLHELSAGLSAGANVLTF
few | TRBJ2-2 | . | TRBV28 | TGTGCCAGCAGTTTATGGCCAGGGCAAGACACCGGGGAGCTGTTTTTT | CASSLWPGQDTGELFF
few | TRBJ2-3 | . | TRBV7-3 | TGTGCCAGCAGCTTAAGCGGGAAGGCTGATACGCAGTATTTT | CASSLSGKADTQYF
few | TRBJ2-7 | TRBD1 | TRBV7-2 | TGTGCCAGCAGCCCGCCCGGGACAGGTTCCGACGAGCAGTACTTC | CASSPPGTGSDEQYF
many | TRBJ2-5 | . | TRBV6-5 | TGTGCCAGCAGTTACTCGTTGGGGGACCAAGAGACCCAGTACTTC | CASSYSLGDQETQYF
few | TRBJ1-1 | . | TRBV20-1 | TGCAGTGCCATGGCAGACCTGAACACTGAAGCTTTCTTT | CSAMADLNTEAFF
. | TRBJ2-1 | . | TRBV20-1 | TGCAGTGCTCGCGGGCACTTCTCCTACAATGAGCAGTTCTTC | CSARGHFSYNEQFF
. | TRBJ2-6 | TRBD2 | TRBV7-9 | TGTGCCAGCAGGCCGGGACTAGCGGGAGTTGGGGCCAACGTCCTGACTTTC | CASRPGLAGVGANVLTF
many | TRBJ2-5 | TRBD1 | TRBV6-2/TRBV6-3 | TGTGCCAGCAGCACCGGGACAGCTCACCAAGAGACCCAGTACTTC | CASSTGTAHQETQYF
few | TRBJ2-1 | TRBD2 | TRBV7-2 | TGTGCCAGCAGCTTAAGAGGCGGGAGCTCCTACAATGAGCAGTTCTTC | CASSLRGGSSYNEQFF
few | TRBJ1-1 | . | TRBV2 | TGTGCCAGCAGTATCAGGGTTGGAAAATCAGACACTGAAGCTTTCTTT | CASSIRVGKSDTEAFF
. | TRBJ2-7 | . | TRBV3-1 | TGTGCCAGCAGCCAAGGACAGGATTATAAGCAGTACTTC | CASSQGQDYKQYF
few | TRBJ2-7 | . | TRBV6-5 | TGTGCCAGCACCTCAGACAACTCCTACGAGCAGTACTTC | CASTSDNSYEQYF
few | TRBJ2-1 | . | TRBV5-1 | TGCGCCAGCAGCTTGGTTGGGATCCCAGGCGATGAGCAGTTCTTC | CASSLVGIPGDEQFF
few | TRBJ2-1 | . | TRBV6-5 | TGTGCCAGCAGTCCATTTGGTGGCCCCTACAATGAGCAGTTCTTC | CASSPFGGPYNEQFF
. | TRBJ1-4 | . | TRBV4-1 | TGCGCCAGCAGCCAAGATGGGGACGGAAAAAATGAAAAACTGTTTTTT | CASSQDGDGKNEKLFF
many | TRBJ1-5 | . | TRBV29-1 | TGCAGCGTTCAACTCTATAGCAATCAGCCCCAGCATTTT | CSVQLYSNQPQHF
. | TRBJ1-5 | TRBD1 | TRBV19 | TGTGCCAGTAGTATCAAGACAGGGGGAGGTCAGCCCCAGCATTTT | CASSIKTGGGQPQHF
. | TRBJ2-5 | TRBD2 | TRBV7-9 | TGTGCCAGCATCGGAGGGAGGGAAGAGACCCAGTACTTC | CASIGGREETQYF
. | TRBJ2-3 | . | TRBV5-1 | TGCGCCAGCAGCCCCAGTAGGGCATGGTGGGCAGATACGCAGTATTTT | CASSPSRAWWADTQYF
many | TRBJ2-7 | TRBD1 | TRBV28 | TGTGCCAGCAGTTCCGGGACAGGCATCTACGAGCAGTACTTC | CASSSGTGIYEQYF
many | TRBJ2-7 | TRBD2 | TRBV6-5 | TGTGCCAGCAGAACCGGGACTAGCGGCTACGAGCAGTACTTC | CASRTGTSGYEQYF
many | TRBJ2-1 | . | TRBV20-1 | TGCAGTGCTAGAGGGAATAGCAATGAGCAGTTCTTC | CSARGNSNEQFF
many | TRBJ2-7 | TRBD2 | TRBV3-1 | TGTGCCAGCAGCCAAGGTCTCGGGAGGGCCTTGCAGTACTTC | CASSQGLGRALQYF